This T cell receptor (beta chain) is drawn from a study of Ad26.COV2.S vaccination and SARS-CoV-2 variants. Study-level background: Administration of Ad26.COV2.S was intramuscular, either once or twice 56 days apart.

V was cut by 4 bases and J by 2 bases, with 14 bases left in between. Germline V CDR1 and CDR2: SGHTA, FQGNSA. The CDR3 loop spans 15 amino acids. The table came from immunoSEQ multiplex PCR; TCRdb's copy has only in-frame clones and leaves some out. The repertoire holds about 410,000 clones, with more than 85% as singletons. Indicated treatment: roughly 19 received Ad26.COV2.S at low or high dose, single or two shots; 5 received placebo; per-sample allocation not given. The samples date from day 63 after the first vaccine or placebo injection. Donation came from an adult in Boston who was aged 18-55 years.

Specimen: peripheral blood, collected in a trial of Ad26.COV2.S vaccine versus placebo. This rearrangement joins TRBV7-2 to TRBJ1-1; D is unresolved. This clonotype was sampled from a person aged 18 to 59 who received the Ad26.COV2.S COVID-19 vaccine or a placebo. In DNA, the CDR3 is TGTGCCAGCAGCTCGGGTTCCGTACGAAACACTGAAGCTTTCTTT. Protein sequence: CASSSGSVRNTEAFF.